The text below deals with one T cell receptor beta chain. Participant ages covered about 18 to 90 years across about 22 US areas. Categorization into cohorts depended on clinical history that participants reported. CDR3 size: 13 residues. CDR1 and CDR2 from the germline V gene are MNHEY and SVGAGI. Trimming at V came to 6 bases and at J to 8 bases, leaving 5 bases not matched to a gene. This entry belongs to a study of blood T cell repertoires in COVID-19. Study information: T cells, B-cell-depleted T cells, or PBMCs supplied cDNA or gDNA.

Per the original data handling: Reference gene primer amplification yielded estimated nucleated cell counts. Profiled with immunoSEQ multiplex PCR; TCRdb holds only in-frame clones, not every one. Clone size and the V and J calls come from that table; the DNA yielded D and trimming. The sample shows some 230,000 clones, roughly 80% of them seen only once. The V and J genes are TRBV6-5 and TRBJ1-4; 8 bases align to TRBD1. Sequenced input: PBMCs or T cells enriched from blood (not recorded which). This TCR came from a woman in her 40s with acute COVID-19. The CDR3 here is CASRVTGEEKLFF. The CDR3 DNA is TGTGCCAGCAGGGTGACAGGGGAAGAAAAACTGTTTTTT.